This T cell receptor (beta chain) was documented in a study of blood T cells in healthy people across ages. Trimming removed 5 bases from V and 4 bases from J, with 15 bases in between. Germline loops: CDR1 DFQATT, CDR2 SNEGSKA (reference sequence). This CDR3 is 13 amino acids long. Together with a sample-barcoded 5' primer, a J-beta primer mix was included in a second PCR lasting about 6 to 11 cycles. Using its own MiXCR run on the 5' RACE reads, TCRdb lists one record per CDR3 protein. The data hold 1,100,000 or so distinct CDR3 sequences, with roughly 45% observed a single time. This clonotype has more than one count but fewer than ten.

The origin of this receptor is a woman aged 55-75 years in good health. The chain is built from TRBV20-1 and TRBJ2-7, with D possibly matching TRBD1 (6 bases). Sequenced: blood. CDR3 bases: TGCAGTGCTCGACAGGTCCCGGGTTACGAGCAGTACTTC. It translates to CSARQVPGYEQYF.